This TCR beta chain stems from a study of CD8 T cells in ankylosing spondylitis. Study-level points and caveats: Reportedly, disease-linked clones are significantly enriched in ankylosing spondylitis patients' matched synovial fluid.

Remarks on this clonotype: Its antigen is undetermined.

CDR3 length: 14 amino acids. TCRdb itself ran the 5' RACE reads through MiXCR, one entry per CDR3 protein. The table records about 130,000 distinct CDR3 sequences, roughly 13% of them present only once. The source material was blood, either unsorted or a sorted T cell fraction (not recorded which). This clonotype was sampled from a female donor with ankylosing spondylitis or in good health (not recorded which). The V gene is TRBV21-1, the J gene TRBJ2-1; the listed D gene, TRBD2, was not tested against the DNA. TRBV21-1 is a pseudogene locus. In nucleotides, the CDR3 is TGTGCCAACAGCAACACTAGCGGGAGGCCGGAGATCCTCTTC. Residues: CANSNTSGRPEILF.